This TCR beta chain was recorded in a study of T-cell reconstitution after alpha-beta-depleted transplantation in children. Study-level points and caveats: The high TCRbeta diversity at day 60 in some patients came from surviving recipient T cells and thymic progenitors. The authors attributed T-cell counts and diversity one year after transplant mostly to newly produced T cells. By about two months after transplant, alpha-beta T cells reportedly arose from several hundred graft clones that had expanded.

The germline CDR1 and CDR2 sequences are SGHTA and FQGNSA. The CDR3 length is 14 residues. Trimming took off 5 bases at V and 2 bases at J, with 12 bases between the two ends. Note on this clonotype: Its antigen is not identified.

Researchers prepared the TCRbeta library using unique molecular identifiers, the study reports. Using its own MiXCR run on the PCR reads, TCRdb lists one record per CDR3 protein. The data show 200,000 to 250,000 distinct CDR3 sequences, with roughly 24% seen just once and 2.6% held by the top ten. Source: PBMCs, taken before TCRalphabeta/CD19-depleted stem cell transplant. The chain recombines TRBV7-2 with TRBJ2-5, with TRBD2 as a possible D gene (6 bases). This receptor was obtained from a girl aged 2-10 years with Fanconi anemia, due to receive a stem cell transplant. In DNA, the CDR3 is TGTGCCAGCAGCCCGAGACTAGTTCAAGAGACCCAGTACTTC. This translates into CASSPRLVQETQYF.